A single sample gave rise to the 25 T cell receptor beta chains below, sequenced in a study of CD8+ T cells in alopecia areata. Isolated RNA was reverse transcribed into cDNA used as the sequencing template. Here immunoSEQ multiplex PCR was the method, and the copy in TCRdb shows in-frame clones only, minus some. Of about 15,000 clones in the sample, 50% to 65% were seen once. Those with alopecia areata gave lesional scalp punch biopsies and peripheral blood. Sequences were obtained from skin. The receptor set was obtained from a human donor with alopecia areata.

This clone was counted a single time. V gene TRBV2 combines with J gene TRBJ1-1; 9 nucleotides align to TRBD1. The trim removed 3 bases at V and 10 bases at J, leaving 9 bases unmatched. Germline lookup yields CDR1 SNHLY and CDR2 FYNNEI. CDR3 size: 14 residues. CDR3 loop: CASSDWGQGDRAFF. The CDR3 coding sequence is TGTGCCAGCAGTGATTGGGGACAGGGAGATCGAGCTTTCTTT. Together with reference TRBV2 and TRBJ1-1, the CDR3 gives the full variable domain: EPEVTQTPSHQVTQMGQEVILRCVPISNHLYFYWYRQILGQKVEFLVSFYNNEISEKSEIFDDQFSVERPDGSNFTLKIRSTKLEDSAMYFCASSDWGQGDRAFFGQGTRLTVV.

This clone came up a few times. The V and J genes are TRBV5-1 and TRBJ2-1; tentatively, D is TRBD2 (5 bases). V was cut by 4 bases and J by 11 bases, with 16 bases left in between. The CDR3 runs to 13 residues. Germline V lookup: CDR1 SGHRS, CDR2 YFSETQ. CDR3 DNA sequence: TGCGCCAGCAGCCCGACCGCGGGCGATCAGCAGTTCTTC. This translates into CASSPTAGDQQFF.

This clone was picked up a small number of times. This chain uses TRBV27 with TRBJ2-1; a weak D match, TRBD2 (5 bases). Between the trimmed V and J ends, which lost 6 bases and 9 bases, there was a span of 15 bases. In germline, CDR1 is MNHEY, CDR2 SMNVEV (reference sequence). This CDR3 has 13 residues. CDR3 DNA sequence: TGTGCCAGCAGCAGGACTGTGGCGGGTGAGCAGTTCTTC. This sequence encodes CASSRTVAGEQFF.

The V gene is TRBV19, the J gene TRBJ1-5; D perhaps matches TRBD1 (6 bases). The CDR3 totals 15 residues. Germline V lookup: CDR1 LNHDA, CDR2 SQIVND (reference sequence). The V end was cut by 8 bases, the J end by 0 bases, with 14 bases between. In DNA form, the CDR3 reads TGTGCCAGTCAGGGGTACATTAATAGCAATCAGCCCCAGCATTTT. This codes for CASQGYINSNQPQHF.

The chain recombines TRBV7-9 with TRBJ1-1; D remains ambiguous. This CDR3 has 14 amino acids. Between the trimmed V and J ends, which lost 1 base and 1 base, there was a span of 7 bases. The V gene's germline CDR1 is SEHNR and CDR2 FQNEAQ (reference sequence). CDR3 sequence reads: CASSLGPGNTEAFF. DNA for the CDR3: TGTGCCAGCAGCTTAGGACCGGGGAACACTGAAGCTTTCTTT.

The genes are TRBV12-5 and TRBJ1-1; D is perhaps TRBD1 (6 bases). The ends were cut back, 4 bases at V and 3 bases at J, with 15 bases in the middle. CDR1 LGHNT and CDR2 FRNRAP come from the germline V gene. The CDR3 spans 15 residues. The CDR3: CASGSRSGVDTEAFF. In nucleotides, the CDR3 is TGTGCTAGTGGTTCCCGATCAGGGGTGGACACTGAAGCTTTCTTT.

This clone was recorded a few times. The chain recombines TRBV15 with TRBJ2-3; 9 bases are shared with TRBD2. From germline, CDR1 is LNHNV and CDR2 YYDKDF (reference sequence). This CDR3 region has 14 residues. J gave up 5 bases and V 9 bases, and 9 bases lay outside the gene matches. The CDR3 protein is CATVAGDGLDTQYF. CDR3 nucleotides: TGTGCCACGGTAGCGGGAGATGGATTAGATACGCAGTATTTT.

V and J are TRBV10-3 and TRBJ1-5; tentatively, D is TRBD1 (6 bases). Germline assignment: CDR1 ENHRY and CDR2 SYGVKD. V was clipped by 5 bases and J by 0 bases, with 8 bases between them. There are 14 residues in the CDR3. The CDR3 region has the DNA TGTGCCATCAGTCGGGACAATAGCAATCAGCCCCAGCATTTT. This gives the protein CAISRDNSNQPQHF.

By sample share, this clone is medium-sized. The J gene is TRBJ2-3, the V gene TRBV5-4; tentative D call: TRBD2 (6 bases). The V gene's germline CDR1 is SGHNT and CDR2 YYREEE (reference sequence). V lost 3 bases and J 6 bases, leaving 23 bases between the germline ends. The length of the CDR3 is 17 residues. The CDR3 DNA reads as TGTGCCAGCAGCTACTACCAGCGGGCCGTCCCCCACGATACGCAGTATTTT. It yields the protein CASSYYQRAVPHDTQYF.

This clone has a handful of counts. The rearrangement links TRBV29-1 to TRBJ2-7; 7 nucleotides match TRBD2. Germline V CDR1 and CDR2: SQVTM, ANQGSEA. The V segment lost 2 bases and the J segment 6 bases; nucleotides outside the gene matches: 10. The CDR3 has 14 amino acids. CDR3 DNA: TGCAGCGTTGAAACCCGGGCGGGAGCTGGCGAGCAGTACTTC. Protein sequence: CSVETRAGAGEQYF.

The chain links TRBV5-1 to TRBJ2-1; D ambiguous. The CDR3 totals 15 residues. Germline CDR1 is SGHRS and CDR2 is YFSETQ. Trimming removed 0 bases from V and 10 bases from J, with 17 bases in between. The CDR3 nucleotides read TGCGCCAGCAGCTTGGCTCCGGTACAGTTACGAGAGCAGTTCTTC. Translation: CASSLAPVQLREQFF. The variable domain in full, completed from reference TRBV5-1 and TRBJ2-1, reads KAGVTQTPRYLIKTRGQQVTLSCSPISGHRSVSWYQQTPGQGLQFLFEYFSETQRNKGNFPGRFSGRQFSNSRSEMNVSTLELGDSALYLCASSLAPVQLREQFFGPGTRLTVL.

The chain joins TRBV28 to TRBJ1-3; 8 bases are shared with TRBD1. Trimming at V came to 7 bases and at J to 4 bases, leaving 24 bases not matched to a gene. Germline V gene data show CDR1 as MDHEN and CDR2 as SYDVKM. This CDR3 contains 20 residues. The CDR3 DNA follows: TGTGCCAGCAATTCTGGGAGATTAGTCCGGGACAGGCGATTCGGAAACACCATATATTTT. Its protein is CASNSGRLVRDRRFGNTIYF.

This chain uses TRBV7-3 with TRBJ2-1; 10 bases align to TRBD2. Germline CDR1 and CDR2: SGHTA and FQGTGA. V dropped 5 bases and J dropped 6; count of bases not matched to a gene: 10. CDR3 length: 16 amino acids. For the CDR3, the DNA is TGTGCCAGCAGCCCAAACCCGGGACTAGCGTTCAATGAGCAGTTCTTC. Encoded protein: CASSPNPGLAFNEQFF.

V is TRBV5-4 and J is TRBJ2-7, with 7 bases aligning to TRBD1. CDR1 and CDR2 from the germline V gene are SGHNT and YYREEE (reference sequence). The CDR3 has 14 residues. With 0 bases clipped from V and 5 bases from J, the junction kept 5 bases outside the gene matches. CDR3 sequence: CASSLEQGSDEQYF. The CDR3 nucleotides are TGTGCCAGCAGCTTGGAACAGGGGAGCGACGAGCAGTACTTC.

This clone was recorded only once. This chain connects TRBV18 to TRBJ2-1; TRBD2 aligns across 9 bases. After removal of 1 base from V and 7 bases from J, the junction contained 2 bases not matched to a gene. This CDR3 region has 14 residues. Germline V lookup: CDR1 KGHSH, CDR2 LQKENI. CDR3 protein: CASSPQGLANEQFF. The CDR3 DNA follows: TGTGCCAGCTCACCACAGGGACTAGCTAATGAGCAGTTCTTC.

The chain joins TRBV10-3 to TRBJ1-1, with TRBD1 as a possible D gene (6 bases). Trimming left V 7 bases short and J 1 base short, with 13 bases between. CDR1 ENHRY and CDR2 SYGVKD come from the germline V gene. This CDR3 contains 14 residues. CDR3 nucleotides: TGTGCCATCAAAGGGGGACGAAGGAACACTGAAGCTTTCTTT. Translation: CAIKGGRRNTEAFF.

The chain recombines TRBV6-6 with TRBJ2-6; D gene ambiguous. Germline V gene data show CDR1 as MNHNY and CDR2 as SVGAGI (reference sequence). The CDR3 runs to 15 residues. Trimming pared 5 bases from V and 0 bases from J, leaving 8 bases between. The CDR3, as DNA: TGTGCCAGCAGTCCTCAGGACTCTGGGGCCAACGTCCTGACTTTC. Amino acid sequence: CASSPQDSGANVLTF.

The J gene is TRBJ2-1, the V gene TRBV7-8; no clear D. The CDR3 is 16 amino acids. From germline, CDR1 is SGHVS and CDR2 FQNEAQ. V lost 5 bases and J lost 3, with 17 bases in between. The CDR3 DNA sequence: TGTGCCAGCAGCAGCTCGGGCGGAAGCTTCTACAATGAGCAGTTCTTC. This gives the protein CASSSSGGSFYNEQFF.

The J gene is TRBJ2-3, the V gene TRBV7-8; 9 positions agree with TRBD2. Germline V gene lookup returns CDR1 SGHVS and CDR2 FQNEAQ. The V gene end was trimmed by 1 base and the J gene end by 7 bases; junction bases not matched to a gene: 6. The CDR3 runs to 15 residues. The chain's CDR3 is CASSLGTSERNTQYF. The CDR3 DNA reads TGTGCCAGCAGCTTAGGGACTAGCGAAAGGAATACGCAGTATTTT.

The rearrangement links TRBV11-2 to TRBJ1-1, with unresolved D. This CDR3 has 13 amino acids. Germline V gene data show CDR1 as SGHAT and CDR2 as FQNNGV. V was shortened by 3 bases and J by 1 base, with 6 bases between the two germline ends. The CDR3 DNA follows: TGTGCCAGCAGCTTTTTGAAGAACACTGAAGCTTTCTTT. Translated: CASSFLKNTEAFF.

This clone has just one count. The chain combines TRBV25-1 with TRBJ2-1; 8 bases line up with TRBD2. Germline loops: CDR1 MGHDK, CDR2 SYGVNS. The junction had 7 bases not matched to a gene; V was cut back by 2 bases and J by 7 bases. The CDR3 extends over 15 amino acids. The CDR3 spells CASSEQLAEKNEQFF. The CDR3 DNA sequence: TGTGCCAGCAGTGAACAACTAGCGGAGAAGAATGAGCAGTTCTTC.

This rearrangement joins TRBV27 to TRBJ2-7; D is uncertain. Germline-derived CDR1 and CDR2 are MNHEY and SMNVEV (reference sequence). The CDR3 is 11 amino acids. V gave up 5 bases and J gave up 3 bases, with 5 bases separating them. CDR3 sequence: CASSQNYEQYF. DNA for the CDR3: TGTGCCAGCAGTCAAAACTACGAGCAGTACTTC.

This chain connects TRBV27 to TRBJ2-2, with a weak D call TRBD2 (5 bases). This CDR3 contains 14 residues. V lost 6 bases to trimming and J lost 6 bases, with 14 bases between them. CDR1 and CDR2 from the germline V gene are MNHEY and SMNVEV (reference sequence). CDR3 bases: TGTGCCAGCAGATTCGAGGGAGTGGCCGGGGAGCTGTTTTTT. Translation: CASRFEGVAGELFF.

The rearrangement uses TRBV13 and TRBJ2-7; 8 nucleotides match TRBD2. CDR1 is PRHDT, CDR2 FYEKMQ, per germline (reference sequence). This CDR3 spans 17 amino acids. Losses at the gene ends were 1 base for V and 5 bases for J; bases not matched to a gene: 13. Here the CDR3 reads CASSLEETGTSRHEQYF. CDR3 bases: TGTGCCAGCAGCTTAGAGGAGACCGGGACTAGTAGGCACGAGCAGTACTTC.

The genes are TRBV10-2 and TRBJ1-3; D is undetermined. The germline V gene has CDR1 WSHSY and CDR2 SAAADI. The CDR3 covers 12 residues. Trimming shortened V by 10 bases and J by 4 bases, and 11 bases separated the two germline ends. CDR3 amino acids: CATRWSGNTIYF. As DNA, the CDR3 is TGCGCCACCCGGTGGTCGGGAAACACCATATATTTT.